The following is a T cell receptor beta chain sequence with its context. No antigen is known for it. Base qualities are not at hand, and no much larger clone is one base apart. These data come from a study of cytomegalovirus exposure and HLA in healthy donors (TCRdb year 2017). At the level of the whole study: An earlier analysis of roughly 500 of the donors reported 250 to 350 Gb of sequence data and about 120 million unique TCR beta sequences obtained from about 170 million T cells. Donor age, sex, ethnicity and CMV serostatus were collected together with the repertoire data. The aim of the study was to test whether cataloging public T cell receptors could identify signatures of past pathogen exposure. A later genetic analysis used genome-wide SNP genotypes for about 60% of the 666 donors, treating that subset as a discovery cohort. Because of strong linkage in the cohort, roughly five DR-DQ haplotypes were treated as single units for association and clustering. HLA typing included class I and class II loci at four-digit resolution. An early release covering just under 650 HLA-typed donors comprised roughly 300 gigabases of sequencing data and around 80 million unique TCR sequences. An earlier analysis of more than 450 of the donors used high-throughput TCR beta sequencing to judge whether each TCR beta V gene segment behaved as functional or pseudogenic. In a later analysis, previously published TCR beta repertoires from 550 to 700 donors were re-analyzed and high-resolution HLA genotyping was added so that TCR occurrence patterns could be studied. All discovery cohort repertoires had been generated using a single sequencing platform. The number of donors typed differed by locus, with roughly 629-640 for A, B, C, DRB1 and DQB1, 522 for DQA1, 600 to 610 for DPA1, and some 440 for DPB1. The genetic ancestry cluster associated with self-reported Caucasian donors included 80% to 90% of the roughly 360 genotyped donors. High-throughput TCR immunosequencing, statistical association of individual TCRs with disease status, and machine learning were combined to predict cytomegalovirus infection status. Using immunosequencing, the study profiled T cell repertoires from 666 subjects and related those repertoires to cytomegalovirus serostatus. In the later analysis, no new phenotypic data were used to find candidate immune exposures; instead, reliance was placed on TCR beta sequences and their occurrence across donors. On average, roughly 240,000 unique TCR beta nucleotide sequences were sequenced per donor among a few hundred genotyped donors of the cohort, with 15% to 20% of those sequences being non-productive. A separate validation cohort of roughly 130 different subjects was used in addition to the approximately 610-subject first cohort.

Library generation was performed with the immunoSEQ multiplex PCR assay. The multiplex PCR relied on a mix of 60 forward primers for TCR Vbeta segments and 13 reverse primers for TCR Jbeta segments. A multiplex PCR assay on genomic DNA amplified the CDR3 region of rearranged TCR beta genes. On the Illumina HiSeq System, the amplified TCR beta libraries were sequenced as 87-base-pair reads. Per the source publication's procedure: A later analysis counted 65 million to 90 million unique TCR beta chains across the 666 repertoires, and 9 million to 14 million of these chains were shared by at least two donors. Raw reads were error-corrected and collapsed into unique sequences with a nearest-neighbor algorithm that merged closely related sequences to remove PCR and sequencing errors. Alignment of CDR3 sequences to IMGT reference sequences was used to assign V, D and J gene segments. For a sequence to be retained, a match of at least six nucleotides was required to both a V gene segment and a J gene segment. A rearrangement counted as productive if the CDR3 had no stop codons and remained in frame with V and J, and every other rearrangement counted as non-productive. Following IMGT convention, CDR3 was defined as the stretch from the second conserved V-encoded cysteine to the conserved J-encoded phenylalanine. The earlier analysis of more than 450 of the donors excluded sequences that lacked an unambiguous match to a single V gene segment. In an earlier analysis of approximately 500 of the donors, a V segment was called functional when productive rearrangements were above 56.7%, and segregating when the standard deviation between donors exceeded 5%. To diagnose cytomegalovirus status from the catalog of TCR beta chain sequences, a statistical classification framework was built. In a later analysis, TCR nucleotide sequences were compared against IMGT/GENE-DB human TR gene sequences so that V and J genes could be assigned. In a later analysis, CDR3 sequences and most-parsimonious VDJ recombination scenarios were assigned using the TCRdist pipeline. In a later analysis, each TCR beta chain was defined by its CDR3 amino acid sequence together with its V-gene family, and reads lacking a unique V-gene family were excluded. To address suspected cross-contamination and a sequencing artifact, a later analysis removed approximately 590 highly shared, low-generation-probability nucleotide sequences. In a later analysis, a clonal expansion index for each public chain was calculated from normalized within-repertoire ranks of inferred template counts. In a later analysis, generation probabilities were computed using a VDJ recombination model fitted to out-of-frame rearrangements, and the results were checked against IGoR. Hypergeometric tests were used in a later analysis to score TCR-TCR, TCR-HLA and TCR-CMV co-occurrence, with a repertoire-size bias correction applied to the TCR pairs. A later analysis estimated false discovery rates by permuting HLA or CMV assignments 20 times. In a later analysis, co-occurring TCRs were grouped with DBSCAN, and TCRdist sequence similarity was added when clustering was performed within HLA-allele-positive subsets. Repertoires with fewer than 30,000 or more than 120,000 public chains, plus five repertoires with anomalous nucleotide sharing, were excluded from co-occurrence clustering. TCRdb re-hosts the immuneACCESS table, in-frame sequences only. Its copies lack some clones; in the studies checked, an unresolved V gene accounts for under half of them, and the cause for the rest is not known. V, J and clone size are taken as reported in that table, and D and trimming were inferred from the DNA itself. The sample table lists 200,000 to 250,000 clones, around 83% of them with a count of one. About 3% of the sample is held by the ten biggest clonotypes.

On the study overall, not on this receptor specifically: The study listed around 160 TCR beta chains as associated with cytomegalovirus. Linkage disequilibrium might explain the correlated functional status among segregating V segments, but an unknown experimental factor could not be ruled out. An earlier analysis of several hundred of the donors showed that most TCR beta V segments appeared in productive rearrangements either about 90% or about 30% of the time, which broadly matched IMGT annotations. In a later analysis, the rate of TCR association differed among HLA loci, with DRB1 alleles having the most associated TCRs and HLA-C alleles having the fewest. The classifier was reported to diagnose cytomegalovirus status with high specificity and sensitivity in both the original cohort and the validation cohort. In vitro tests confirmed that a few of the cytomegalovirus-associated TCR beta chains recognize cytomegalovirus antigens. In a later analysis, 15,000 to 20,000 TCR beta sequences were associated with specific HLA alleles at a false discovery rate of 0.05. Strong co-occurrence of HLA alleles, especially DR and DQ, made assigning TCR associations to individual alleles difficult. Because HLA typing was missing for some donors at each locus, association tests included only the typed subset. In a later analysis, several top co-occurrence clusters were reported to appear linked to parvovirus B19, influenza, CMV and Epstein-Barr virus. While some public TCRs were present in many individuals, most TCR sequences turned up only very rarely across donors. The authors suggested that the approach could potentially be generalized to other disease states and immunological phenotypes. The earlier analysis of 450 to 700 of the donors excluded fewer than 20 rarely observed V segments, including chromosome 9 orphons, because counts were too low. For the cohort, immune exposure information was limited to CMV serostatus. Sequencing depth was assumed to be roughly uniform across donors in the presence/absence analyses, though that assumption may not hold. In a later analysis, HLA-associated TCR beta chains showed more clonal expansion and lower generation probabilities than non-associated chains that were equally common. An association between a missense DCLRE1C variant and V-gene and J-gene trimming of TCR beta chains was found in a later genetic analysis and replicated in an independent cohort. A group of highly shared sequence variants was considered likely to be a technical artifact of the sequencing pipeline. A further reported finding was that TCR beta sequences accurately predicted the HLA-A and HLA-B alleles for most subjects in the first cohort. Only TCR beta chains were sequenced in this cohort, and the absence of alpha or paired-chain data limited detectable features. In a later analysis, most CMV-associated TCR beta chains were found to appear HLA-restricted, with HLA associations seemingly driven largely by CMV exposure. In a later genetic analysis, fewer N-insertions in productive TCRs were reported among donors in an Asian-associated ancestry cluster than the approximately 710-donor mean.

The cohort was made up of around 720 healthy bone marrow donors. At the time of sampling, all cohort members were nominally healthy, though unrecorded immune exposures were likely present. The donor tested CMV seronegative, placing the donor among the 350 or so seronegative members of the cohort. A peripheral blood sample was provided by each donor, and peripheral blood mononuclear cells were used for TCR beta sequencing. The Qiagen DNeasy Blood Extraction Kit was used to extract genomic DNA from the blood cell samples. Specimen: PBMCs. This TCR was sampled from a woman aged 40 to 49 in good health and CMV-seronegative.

The nucleotide sequence reads as follows: TGTGCCAGCTCACCATCCGTTGGACACCAAGCGACATCTGGAAACACCATATATTTT. Its amino acids are CASSPSVGHQATSGNTIYF. The chain joins TRBV18 to TRBJ1-3; the D segment could be TRBD1, given 5 matching bases. Trimming removed 2 bases from V and 1 base from J, leaving 21 bases between the germline ends. The cysteine opens and the phenylalanine closes a CDR3 of 19 amino acids. Only the CDR3 DNA stays, 57 bases, in frame from base 1. CDR1 and CDR2, per the germline V gene, are KGHSH and LQKENI.